The following is a T cell receptor (beta chain) sequence with its context. What it recognizes is unknown. Compared with germline, one end of the junction differs, possibly owing to a read error. Assay: immunoSEQ multiplex PCR; the TCRdb copy retains only in-frame clones and omits some. The data show 34,000 or so clones, about four fifths seen once. This record comes from a study of OX40 agonist ivuxolimab in advanced cancers. At the level of the study: Eligibility admitted prior anti-PD-1, anti-PD-L1 or anti-CTLA-4 therapy; 30% to 40% had some. Study results and caveats: People who partly responded at 0.1-3.0 mg/kg had some of the least clonal expansion seen. The antigen specificity of the peripheral T cells (those that were expanded) was not determined. Researchers report that CD8+ T cells had, on average, more expanded clones than CD4+.

Germline-derived CDR1 and CDR2 are LNHDA and SQIVND (reference sequence). The CDR3 has 11 amino acids. The sample here was CD4+ or CD8+ T cells sorted from blood, taken in a trial of the OX40 agonist ivuxolimab. This chain links TRBV19 with TRBJ2-5; D may be TRBD2 (6 bases). This sequence was found in an adult with an advanced solid tumor such as melanoma, head and neck, liver or kidney cancer. The CDR3 DNA follows: TGCGTGACTAGGAATCAAGAGACCCAGTACTTC. Translation: CVTRNQETQYF.